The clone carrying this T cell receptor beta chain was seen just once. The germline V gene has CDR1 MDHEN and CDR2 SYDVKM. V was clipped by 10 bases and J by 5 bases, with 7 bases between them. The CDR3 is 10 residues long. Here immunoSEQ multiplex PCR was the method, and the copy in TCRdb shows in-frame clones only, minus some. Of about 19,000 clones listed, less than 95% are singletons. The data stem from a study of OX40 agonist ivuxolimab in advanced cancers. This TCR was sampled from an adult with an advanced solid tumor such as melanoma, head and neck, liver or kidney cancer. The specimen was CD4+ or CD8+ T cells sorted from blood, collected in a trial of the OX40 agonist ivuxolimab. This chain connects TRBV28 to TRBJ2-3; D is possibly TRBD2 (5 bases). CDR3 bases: TGTGCCACCGAGGGAGATACGCAGTATTTT. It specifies CATEGDTQYF.